These T cell receptor beta chains were read from a single sample in a study of T cell clones after liver transplantation. Using immunoSEQ multiplex PCR, the repertoire was profiled, and TCRdb retains in-frame clones only, with some absent. This sample has about 120,000 clones, with over 75% found just once. The sequencing here drew on CD4+ T cells from blood, taken 12 months after liver transplant. The source is a human patient who received a liver transplant. Some T cells could come from the graft donor. Each CDR3 is given with its conserved first and last residue. Each record gives: V gene, clone size, J gene, D gene, CDR3 length, CDR3 protein, CDR3 DNA. A D gene is named only where the DNA matches it firmly. Clone size appears in some rows only: once, few, many, or a class for an expanded clone.

>TRBV28|.|TRBJ2-2|.|19
CASTRTFGRGASFVGELFF
TGTGCCAGCACCCGAACCTTCGGTAGGGGGGCTAGTTTTGTCGGGGAGCTGTTTTTT
>TRBV19|.|TRBJ2-1|.|16
CASSIGRQPDLNEQFF
TGTGCCAGTAGTATAGGTCGACAGCCAGATCTCAATGAGCAGTTCTTC
>TRBV28|.|TRBJ2-7|TRBD2|14
CASSQNSGRFEQYF
TGTGCCAGCAGCCAAAATAGCGGGAGGTTTGAGCAGTACTTC
>TRBV19|.|TRBJ1-1|.|13
CASRKEMNTEAFF
TGTGCCAGTAGAAAAGAGATGAACACTGAAGCTTTCTTT
>TRBV7-2|.|TRBJ1-5|.|14
CASSLGQAGQPQHF
TGTGCCAGCAGCTTAGGTCAGGCGGGACAGCCCCAGCATTTT
>TRBV5-4|.|TRBJ2-1|TRBD1|15
CASSYGTATYNEQFF
TGTGCCAGCAGCTACGGGACAGCGACCTACAATGAGCAGTTCTTC
>TRBV25-1|.|TRBJ1-1|TRBD1|14
CASRGTGLNTEAFF
TGTGCCAGCAGGGGGACAGGACTTAACACTGAAGCTTTCTTT
>TRBV2|.|TRBJ2-7|TRBD1|14
CASRLPTGDYEQYF
TGTGCCAGCAGGCTTCCGACAGGGGACTACGAGCAGTACTTC
>TRBV5-4|.|TRBJ2-2|.|17
CASSHTGTVGYTGELFF
TGTGCCAGCAGCCACACGGGGACCGTCGGGTACACCGGGGAGCTGTTTTTT
>TRBV14|.|TRBJ2-5|.|16
CASSPPGLGRGETQYF
TGTGCCAGCAGCCCCCCGGGGCTAGGACGGGGAGAGACCCAGTACTTC
>TRBV28|.|TRBJ1-5|TRBD1|16
CASRPTGGWGNQPQHF
TGTGCCAGCAGGCCGACAGGGGGATGGGGAAATCAGCCCCAGCATTTT
>TRBV5-6|.|TRBJ2-3|.|12
CASSPGVYTQYF
TGTGCCAGCAGCCCGGGGGTTTATACGCAGTATTTT
>TRBV10-3|.|TRBJ1-1|.|14
CAISGTDRNTEAFF
TGTGCCATCAGTGGGACTGACAGGAACACTGAAGCTTTCTTT
>TRBV9|.|TRBJ2-7|TRBD2|15
CASSVASGGSYEQYF
TGTGCCAGCAGCGTAGCTTCGGGGGGCTCCTACGAGCAGTACTTC
>TRBV28|.|TRBJ1-2|TRBD1|13
CASSHQGALGYTF
TGTGCCAGTTCCCACCAGGGGGCGCTCGGCTACACCTTC
>TRBV5-6|.|TRBJ2-1|TRBD1|13
CASRGRGYNEQFF
TGTGCCAGCAGAGGCAGGGGGTACAATGAGCAGTTCTTC
>TRBV19|once|TRBJ2-7|.|13
CASSMGLTLEQYF
TGTGCCAGTAGTATGGGCCTGACTCTCGAGCAGTACTTC
>TRBV15|.|TRBJ2-1|.|15
CATSRDLGGTLEQFF
TGTGCCACCAGCAGAGATCTTGGGGGGACACTTGAGCAGTTCTTC
>TRBV18|.|TRBJ2-1|.|12
CASSTQGGWQFF
TGTGCCAGCTCAACTCAAGGGGGGTGGCAGTTCTTC
>TRBV5-4|.|TRBJ2-5|TRBD2|14
CASSPTSDQETQYF
TGTGCCAGCAGCCCTACTAGCGACCAAGAGACCCAGTACTTC
>TRBV5-1|.|TRBJ1-2|TRBD1|13
CASSLGQGTGYTF
TGCGCCAGCAGCTTGGGACAGGGTACGGGCTACACCTTC
>TRBV28|.|TRBJ2-5|.|14
CASRARDFQETQYF
TGTGCCAGCCGCGCCAGGGACTTCCAAGAGACCCAGTACTTC
>TRBV7-2|.|TRBJ1-4|.|15
CASSLEDSHNEKLFF
TGTGCCAGCAGCTTAGAGGACAGCCATAATGAAAAACTGTTTTTT
>TRBV11-3|once|TRBJ2-3|TRBD2|16
CASSLGGSGTPDTQYF
TGTGCCAGCAGCTTAGGGGGGAGCGGGACCCCAGATACGCAGTATTTT
>TRBV11-3|.|TRBJ2-2|TRBD2|17
CASSPRTSGSFTGELFF
TGTGCCAGCAGCCCACGGACTAGCGGGAGTTTCACCGGGGAGCTGTTTTTT
>TRBV6-1|few|TRBJ2-7|.|13
CASTRTEGYEQYF
TGTGCCAGCACAAGGACGGAGGGCTACGAGCAGTACTTC
>TRBV19|.|TRBJ2-7|.|13
CASSLGGPYEQYF
TGTGCCAGTAGTCTGGGGGGGCCCTACGAGCAGTACTTC